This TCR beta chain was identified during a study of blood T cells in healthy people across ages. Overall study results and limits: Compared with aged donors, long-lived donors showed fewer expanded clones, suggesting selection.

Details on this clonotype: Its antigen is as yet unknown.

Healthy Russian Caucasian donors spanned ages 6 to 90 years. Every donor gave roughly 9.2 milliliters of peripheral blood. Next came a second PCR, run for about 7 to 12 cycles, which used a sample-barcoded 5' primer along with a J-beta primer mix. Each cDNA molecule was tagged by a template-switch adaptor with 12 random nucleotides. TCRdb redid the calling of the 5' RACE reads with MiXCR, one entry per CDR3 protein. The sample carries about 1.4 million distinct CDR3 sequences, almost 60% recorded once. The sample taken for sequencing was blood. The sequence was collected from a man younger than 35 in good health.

The CDR3 coding sequence is TGTGCCAGCAGCTTCTATGGTCCAGAAAGAGGTGAGCAGTTCTTC. Its translation is CASSFYGPERGEQFF. The rearrangement links TRBV5-6 to TRBJ2-1; D is unclear. The V end was cut by 2 bases, the J end by 9 bases, with 18 bases between. The CDR3 contains 15 residues. The germline V gene encodes CDR1 SGHDT and CDR2 YYEEEE.